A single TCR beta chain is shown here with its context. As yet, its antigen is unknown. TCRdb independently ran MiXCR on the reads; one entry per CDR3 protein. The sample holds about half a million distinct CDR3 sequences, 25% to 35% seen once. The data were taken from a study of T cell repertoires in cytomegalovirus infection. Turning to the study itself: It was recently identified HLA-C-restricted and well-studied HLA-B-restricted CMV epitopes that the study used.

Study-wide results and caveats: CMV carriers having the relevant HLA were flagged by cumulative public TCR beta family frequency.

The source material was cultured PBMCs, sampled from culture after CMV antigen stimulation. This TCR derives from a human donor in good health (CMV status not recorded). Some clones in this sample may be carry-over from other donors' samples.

The CDR3 reads CAWSILPYNEQFF. The CDR3 coding sequence is TGTGCCTGGAGTATCCTGCCGTACAATGAGCAGTTCTTC. This rearrangement joins TRBV30 to TRBJ2-1; D is uncertain. The CDR3 totals 13 residues. Trimming removed 2 bases at V and 4 bases at J, with 9 bases between. Germline lookup yields CDR1 GTSNPN and CDR2 SVGIG (reference sequence).